This record concerns one TCR beta chain sequence. This record comes from a study of blood T cell repertoires in COVID-19. Original data processing: Reference gene primer amplification in the assay estimated nucleated cell counts. The table came from immunoSEQ multiplex PCR; TCRdb's copy has only in-frame clones and leaves some out. V and J calls and clone size come straight from that table; D and trimming were deduced from the DNA. The data contain 180,000 or so clones, around 81% of them singletons. This CDR3 comprises 13 residues. The rearrangement joins TRBV1 to TRBJ2-2; the tabulated D call, TRBD1, remains unverified against the DNA. TRBV1 constitutes a pseudogene. What was sequenced was peripheral blood. The receptor was derived from a woman aged 40 to 55 with COVID-19, enrolled during active disease. CDR3 residues: CTKKQGSSGELFF. CDR3 DNA sequence: TGCACCAAGAAACAGGGGTCTTCCGGGGAGCTGTTTTTT.